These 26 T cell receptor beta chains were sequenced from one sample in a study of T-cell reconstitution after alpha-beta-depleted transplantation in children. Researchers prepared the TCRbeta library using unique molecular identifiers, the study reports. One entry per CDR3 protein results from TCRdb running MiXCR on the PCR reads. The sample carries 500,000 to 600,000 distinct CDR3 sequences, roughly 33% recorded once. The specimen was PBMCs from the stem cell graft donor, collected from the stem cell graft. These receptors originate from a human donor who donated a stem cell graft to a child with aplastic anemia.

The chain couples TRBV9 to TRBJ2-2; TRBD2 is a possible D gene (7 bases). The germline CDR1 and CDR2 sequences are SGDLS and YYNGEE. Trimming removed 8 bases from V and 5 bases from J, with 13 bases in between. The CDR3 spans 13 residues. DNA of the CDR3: TGTGCCAGTTACAGGGAGGGTACCGGGGAGCTGTTTTTT. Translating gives CASYREGTGELFF.

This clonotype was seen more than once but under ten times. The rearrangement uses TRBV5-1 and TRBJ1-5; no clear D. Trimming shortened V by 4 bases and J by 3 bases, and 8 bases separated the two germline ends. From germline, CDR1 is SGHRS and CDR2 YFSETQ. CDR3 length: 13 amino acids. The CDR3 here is CASSQGSNQPQHF. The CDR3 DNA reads TGCGCCAGCAGCCAAGGGTCCAATCAGCCCCAGCATTTT.

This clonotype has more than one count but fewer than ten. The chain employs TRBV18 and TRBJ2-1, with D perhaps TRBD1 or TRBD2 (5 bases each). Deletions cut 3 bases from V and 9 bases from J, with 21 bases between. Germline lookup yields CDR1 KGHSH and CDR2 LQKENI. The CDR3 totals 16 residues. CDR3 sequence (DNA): TGTGCCAGCTCACCGGGAGAGGGAGCCAGGGTAGTTGAGCAGTTCTTC. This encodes CASSPGEGARVVEQFF.

CDR3 protein: CSVEVGFNEQFF. The DNA for the CDR3 is TGCAGCGTTGAGGTTGGGTTCAATGAGCAGTTCTTC. The chain is built from TRBV29-1 and TRBJ2-1, with unresolved D. The CDR3 sequence is 12 residues long. CDR1 and CDR2 from the germline V gene are SQVTM and ANQGSEA. The V and J ends lost 3 bases and 6 bases respectively, with 9 bases between them.

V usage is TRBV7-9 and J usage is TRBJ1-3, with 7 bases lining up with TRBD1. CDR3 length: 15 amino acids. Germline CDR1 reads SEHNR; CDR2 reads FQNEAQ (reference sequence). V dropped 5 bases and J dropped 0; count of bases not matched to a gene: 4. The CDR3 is CASSLRQGSGNTIYF. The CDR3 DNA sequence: TGTGCCAGCAGCCTCAGACAGGGCTCTGGAAACACCATATATTTT.

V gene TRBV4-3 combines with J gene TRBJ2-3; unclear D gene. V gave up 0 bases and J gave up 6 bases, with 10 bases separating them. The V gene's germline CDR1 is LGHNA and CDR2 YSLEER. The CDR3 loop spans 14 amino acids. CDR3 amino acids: CASSQDRAPDTQYF. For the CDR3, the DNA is TGCGCCAGCAGCCAAGATCGCGCCCCCGATACGCAGTATTTT.

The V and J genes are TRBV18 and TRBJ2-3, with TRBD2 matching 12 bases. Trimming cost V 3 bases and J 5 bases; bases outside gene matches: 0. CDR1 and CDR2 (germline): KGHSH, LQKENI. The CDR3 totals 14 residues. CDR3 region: CASSPTSGGDTQYF. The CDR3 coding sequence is TGTGCCAGCTCACCGACTAGCGGGGGAGATACGCAGTATTTT. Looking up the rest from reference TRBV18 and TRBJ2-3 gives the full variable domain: NAGVMQNPRHLVRRRGQEARLRCSPMKGHSHVYWYRQLPEEGLKFMVYLQKENIIDESGMPKERFSAEFPKEGPSILRIQQVVRGDSAAYFCASSPTSGGDTQYFGPGTRLTVL.

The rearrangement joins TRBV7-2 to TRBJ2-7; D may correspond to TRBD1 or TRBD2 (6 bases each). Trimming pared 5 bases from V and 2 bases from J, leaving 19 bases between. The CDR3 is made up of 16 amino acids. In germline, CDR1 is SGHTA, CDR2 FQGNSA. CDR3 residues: CASSKGGSSATYEQYF. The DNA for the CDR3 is TGTGCCAGCAGCAAAGGGGGGTCTAGCGCAACCTACGAGCAGTACTTC. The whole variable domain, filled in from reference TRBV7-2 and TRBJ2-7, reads GAGVSQSPSNKVTEKGKDVELRCDPISGHTALYWYRQSLGQGLEFLIYFQGNSAPDKSGLPSDRFSAERTGGSVSTLTIQRTQQEDSAVYLCASSKGGSSATYEQYFGPGTRLTVT.

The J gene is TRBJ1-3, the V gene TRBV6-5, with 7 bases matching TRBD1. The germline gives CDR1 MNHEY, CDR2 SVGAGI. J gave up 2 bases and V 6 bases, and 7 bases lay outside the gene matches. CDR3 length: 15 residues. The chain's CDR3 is CASSPQGSTGNTIYF. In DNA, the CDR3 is TGTGCCAGCAGCCCACAGGGGTCTACTGGAAACACCATATATTTT.

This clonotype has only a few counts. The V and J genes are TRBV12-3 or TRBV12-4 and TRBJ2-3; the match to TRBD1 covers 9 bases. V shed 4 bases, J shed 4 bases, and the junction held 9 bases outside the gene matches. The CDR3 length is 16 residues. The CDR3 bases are TGTGCCAGCAGTTCCCGCTTTGGACAGGGGCCAGATACGCAGTATTTT. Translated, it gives CASSSRFGQGPDTQYF.

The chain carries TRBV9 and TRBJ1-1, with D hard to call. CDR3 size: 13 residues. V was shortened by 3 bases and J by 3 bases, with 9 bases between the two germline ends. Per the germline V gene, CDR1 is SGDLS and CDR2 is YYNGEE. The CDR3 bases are TGTGCCAGCAGCGCTCAATGGGACACTGAAGCTTTCTTT. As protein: CASSAQWDTEAFF.

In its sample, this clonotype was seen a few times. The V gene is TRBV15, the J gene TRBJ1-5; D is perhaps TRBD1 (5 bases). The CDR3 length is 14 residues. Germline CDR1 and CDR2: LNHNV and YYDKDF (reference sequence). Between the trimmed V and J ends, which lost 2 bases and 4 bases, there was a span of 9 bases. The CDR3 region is CATSRLNRNQPQHF. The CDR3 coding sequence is TGTGCCACCAGCAGACTAAACAGGAATCAGCCCCAGCATTTT.

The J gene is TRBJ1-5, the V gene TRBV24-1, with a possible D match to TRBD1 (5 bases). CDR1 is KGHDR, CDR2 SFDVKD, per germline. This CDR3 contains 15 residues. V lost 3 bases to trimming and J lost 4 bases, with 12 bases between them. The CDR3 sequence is CATSDAGIRNQPQHF. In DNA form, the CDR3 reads TGTGCCACCAGTGATGCAGGGATAAGGAATCAGCCCCAGCATTTT.

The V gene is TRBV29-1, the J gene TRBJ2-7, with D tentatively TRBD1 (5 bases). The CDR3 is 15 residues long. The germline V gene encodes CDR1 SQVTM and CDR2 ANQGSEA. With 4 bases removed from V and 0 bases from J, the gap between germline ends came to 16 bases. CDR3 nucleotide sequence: TGCAGCGTTGGAGCAGGGTTATGGAGCTCCTACGAGCAGTACGTC. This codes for CSVGAGLWSSYEQYV.

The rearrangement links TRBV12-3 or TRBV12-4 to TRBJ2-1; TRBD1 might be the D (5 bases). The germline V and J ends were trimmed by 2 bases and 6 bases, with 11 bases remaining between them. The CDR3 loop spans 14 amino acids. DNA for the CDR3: TGTGCCAGCAGTTTAAACTACAGGACCAATGAGCAGTTCTTC. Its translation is CASSLNYRTNEQFF.

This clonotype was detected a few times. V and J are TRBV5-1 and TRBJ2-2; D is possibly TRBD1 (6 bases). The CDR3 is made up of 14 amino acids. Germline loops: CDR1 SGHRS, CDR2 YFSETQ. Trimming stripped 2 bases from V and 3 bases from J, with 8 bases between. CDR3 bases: TGCGCCAGCAGCTTAAGGACAGACACCGGGGAGCTGTTTTTT. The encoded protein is CASSLRTDTGELFF.

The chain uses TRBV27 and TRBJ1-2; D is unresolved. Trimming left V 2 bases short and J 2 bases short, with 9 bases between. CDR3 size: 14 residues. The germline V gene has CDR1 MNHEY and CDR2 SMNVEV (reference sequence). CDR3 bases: TGTGCCAGCAGTTTAATCGGCCAAAACTATGGCTACACCTTC. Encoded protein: CASSLIGQNYGYTF.

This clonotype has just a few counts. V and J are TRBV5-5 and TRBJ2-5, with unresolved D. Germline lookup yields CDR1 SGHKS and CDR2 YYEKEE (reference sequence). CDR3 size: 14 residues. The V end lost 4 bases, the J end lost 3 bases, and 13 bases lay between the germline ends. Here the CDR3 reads CASSPNDGKETQYF. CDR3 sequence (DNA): TGTGCCAGCAGCCCAAACGACGGAAAAGAGACCCAGTACTTC.

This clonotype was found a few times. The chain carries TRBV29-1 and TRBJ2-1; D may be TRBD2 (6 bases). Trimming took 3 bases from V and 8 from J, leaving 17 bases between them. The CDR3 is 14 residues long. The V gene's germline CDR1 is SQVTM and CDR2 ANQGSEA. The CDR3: CSVEAGTGVDEQFF. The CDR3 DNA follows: TGCAGCGTTGAGGCGGGGACGGGGGTGGATGAGCAGTTCTTC.

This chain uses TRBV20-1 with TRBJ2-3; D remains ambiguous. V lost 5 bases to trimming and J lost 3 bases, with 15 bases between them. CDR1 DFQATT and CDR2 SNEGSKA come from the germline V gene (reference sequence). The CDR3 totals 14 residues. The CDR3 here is CSAQPGSQTDTQYF. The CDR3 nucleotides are TGCAGTGCTCAACCGGGCTCTCAAACAGATACGCAGTATTTT.

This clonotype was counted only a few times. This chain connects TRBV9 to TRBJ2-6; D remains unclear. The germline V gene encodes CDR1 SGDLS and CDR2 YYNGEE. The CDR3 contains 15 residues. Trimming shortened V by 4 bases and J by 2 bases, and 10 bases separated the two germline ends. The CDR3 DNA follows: TGTGCCAGCAGCCCCGTGGCGGCTGGGGCCAACGTCCTGACTTTC. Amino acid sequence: CASSPVAAGANVLTF.

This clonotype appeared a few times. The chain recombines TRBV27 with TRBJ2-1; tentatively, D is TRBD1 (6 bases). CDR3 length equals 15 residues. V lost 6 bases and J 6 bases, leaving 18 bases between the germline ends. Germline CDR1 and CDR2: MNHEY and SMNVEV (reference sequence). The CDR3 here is CASRPWTVSSNEQFF. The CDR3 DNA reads TGTGCCAGCAGACCCTGGACAGTTTCGTCCAATGAGCAGTTCTTC.

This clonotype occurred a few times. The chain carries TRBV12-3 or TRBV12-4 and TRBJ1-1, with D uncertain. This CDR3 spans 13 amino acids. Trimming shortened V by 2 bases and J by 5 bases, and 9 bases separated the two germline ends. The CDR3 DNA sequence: TGTGCCAGCAGTTTAAACAGAAGGACTGAAGCTTTCTTT. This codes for CASSLNRRTEAFF.

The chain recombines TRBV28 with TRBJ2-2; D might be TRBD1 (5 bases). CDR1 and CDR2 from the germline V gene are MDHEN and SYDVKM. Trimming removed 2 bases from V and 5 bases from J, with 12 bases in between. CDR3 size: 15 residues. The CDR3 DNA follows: TGTGCCAGCAGTTTAATGGTCAAGGGGACCGGGGAGCTGTTTTTT. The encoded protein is CASSLMVKGTGELFF.

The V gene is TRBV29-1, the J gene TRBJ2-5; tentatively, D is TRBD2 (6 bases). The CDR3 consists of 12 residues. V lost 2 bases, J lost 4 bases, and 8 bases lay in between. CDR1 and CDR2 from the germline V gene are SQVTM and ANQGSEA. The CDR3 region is CSVEKGGETQYF. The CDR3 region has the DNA TGCAGCGTTGAAAAGGGAGGAGAGACCCAGTACTTC.

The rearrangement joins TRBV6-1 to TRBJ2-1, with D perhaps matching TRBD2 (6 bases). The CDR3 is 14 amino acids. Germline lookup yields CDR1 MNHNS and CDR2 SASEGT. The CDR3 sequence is CAAPVRDSADEQFF. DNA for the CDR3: TGTGCAGCACCAGTCCGGGACTCCGCCGACGAGCAGTTCTTC.